This T cell receptor beta chain derives from a study of Graves' ophthalmopathy and Graves' hyperthyroidism. CDR3 length: 14 residues. Germline loops: CDR1 LNHDA, CDR2 SQIVND (reference sequence). General study findings and limits: Most thyroid-expanded clonotypes exceeding 0.001 frequency were also found in blood.

On this clonotype: Its cognate antigen is unknown.

Amplified material comprised TCR beta CDR3 regions derived from RNA transcripts. A first-round RT-PCR used HTBI primers, followed by a second-round multiplex PCR. TCRdb ran MiXCR on the multiplex PCR reads and lists one entry per CDR3 protein. Of some 48,000 distinct CDR3 sequences in the sample, roughly 52% were seen once. The sample taken for sequencing was peripheral blood. This clonotype originated in an adult man with Graves' ophthalmopathy. V is TRBV19 and J is TRBJ2-2; 8 bases agree with TRBD2. CDR3 coding DNA: TGTGCTAGAGTTAGCGGGGCGAACACCGGGGAGCTGTTTTTT. Translation gives CARVSGANTGELFF.